Below, 27 T cell receptor beta chains from the same sample are listed, as sequenced in a study of blood T cell repertoires in COVID-19. The repertoire was sequenced with immunoSEQ multiplex PCR; TCRdb's copy has only in-frame clones and lacks some. The sample lists some 220,000 clones; approximately 85% were seen once. Sequenced material: peripheral blood. Every receptor here comes from a man aged 45-65 years who had recovered from COVID-19.

This chain joins TRBV28 and TRBJ2-7; D is possibly TRBD2 (6 bases). This CDR3 region has 15 residues. Trimming took off 10 bases at V and 2 bases at J, with 21 bases between the two ends. Germline-derived CDR1 and CDR2 are MDHEN and SYDVKM. The CDR3 reads CATSQGGGPPYEQYF. In nucleotides, the CDR3 is TGTGCCACGTCTCAGGGCGGAGGGCCCCCCTACGAGCAGTACTTC.

Details on this clone: Its ends do not fully match the called genes, so a read error is possible. J is TRBJ2-7 and V is TRBV6-5, with D tentatively TRBD2 (5 bases). The CDR3 spans 10 residues. The germline CDR1 and CDR2 sequences are MNHEY and SVGAGI. The CDR3 spells CASSDPGLNF. The CDR3 region has the DNA TGTGCCAGCAGCGACCCAGGACTGAACTTC.

The chain couples TRBV28 to TRBJ1-4; TRBD1 might be the D (6 bases). Per the germline V gene, CDR1 is MDHEN and CDR2 is SYDVKM. V dropped 5 bases and J dropped 5 bases, with 18 bases sitting between them. The CDR3 contains 16 residues. The CDR3 DNA reads as TGTGCCAGCAGTCCAGCCACACAGGGCAGAAATGAAAAACTGTTTTTT. Translating gives CASSPATQGRNEKLFF.

The chain couples TRBV7-9 to TRBJ2-3, with TRBD2 matching over 8 bases. Germline V CDR1 and CDR2: SEHNR, FQNEAQ (reference sequence). Trimming cost V 3 bases and J 1 base; bases outside gene matches: 6. The CDR3 has 16 residues. The DNA for the CDR3 is TGTGCCAGCAGCTTGAGAGCGGGAGAAGGCACAGATACGCAGTATTTT. It yields the protein CASSLRAGEGTDTQYF.

The chain recombines TRBV7-9 with TRBJ2-4; TRBD2 agrees at 7 bases. The CDR3 runs to 14 residues. The V and J ends lost 5 bases and 8 bases, in that order; junction bases with no gene match: 9. The germline V gene encodes CDR1 SEHNR and CDR2 FQNEAQ (reference sequence). The CDR3 loop reads CASSLRGAGDIQYF. In DNA form, the CDR3 reads TGTGCCAGCAGCCTACGTGGGGCGGGGGACATTCAGTACTTC.

The CDR3 region is CASSYGTGIYEQYF. CDR3 DNA: TGTGCCAGCAGTTACGGGACAGGGATCTACGAGCAGTACTTC. This rearrangement joins TRBV6-6 to TRBJ2-7; 9 bases fit TRBD1. Germline trimming cut 2 bases from V and 3 bases from J; bases unmatched to any gene: 2. The CDR3 is 14 amino acids. The V gene's germline CDR1 is MNHNY and CDR2 SVGAGI (reference sequence).

Concerning this clone: The same CDR3 can be traced to other DNA sequences in this sample. The rearrangement links TRBV19 to TRBJ2-4, with 9 nucleotides matching TRBD1. V was pared by 1 base and J by 4 bases, with 2 bases of the junction left unmatched. There are 15 residues in the CDR3. The V gene's germline CDR1 is LNHDA and CDR2 SQIVND (reference sequence). The CDR3 is CASSIGGTGKNIQYF. In DNA form, the CDR3 reads TGTGCCAGTAGTATAGGGGGGACAGGGAAAAACATTCAGTACTTC.

The chain joins TRBV6-1 to TRBJ2-7; no clear D gene. The CDR3 length is 13 residues. Trimming left V 3 bases short and J 0 bases short, with 6 bases between. The germline V gene has CDR1 MNHNS and CDR2 SASEGT. Written as DNA, the CDR3 is TGTGCCAGCAGTGACCTCTTCTCCTACGAGCAGTACTTC. Protein: CASSDLFSYEQYF.

The chain links TRBV18 to TRBJ1-5, with unresolved D. The CDR3 runs 15 residues. CDR1 and CDR2 from the germline V gene are KGHSH and LQKENI. Deletions cut 2 bases from V and 6 bases from J, with 14 bases between. CDR3 sequence: CASSPGRAVGQPQHF. The CDR3 DNA reads TGTGCCAGCTCACCAGGGAGGGCCGTAGGTCAGCCCCAGCATTTT.

V gene TRBV6-5 combines with J gene TRBJ1-1; D is perhaps TRBD1 (6 bases). The V gene's germline CDR1 is MNHEY and CDR2 SVGAGI. V lost 6 bases to trimming and J lost 2 bases, with 13 bases between them. The CDR3 length is 14 residues. CDR3 region: CASRPGGANTEAFF. DNA of the CDR3: TGTGCCAGCAGACCCGGGGGGGCCAACACTGAAGCTTTCTTT.

In this sample, this clone turned up once. The chain has TRBV5-4 and TRBJ1-1; the match to TRBD1 covers 9 bases. The germline CDR1 and CDR2 sequences are SGHNT and YYREEE (reference sequence). V dropped 4 bases and J dropped 5; count of bases not matched to a gene: 3. CDR3 length: 13 amino acids. CDR3 loop: CASSDRGKTEAFF. As DNA, the CDR3 is TGTGCCAGCAGCGACAGGGGGAAGACTGAAGCTTTCTTT.

V and J are TRBV6-5 and TRBJ1-1; D unclear. The CDR3 runs to 13 residues. Germline loops: CDR1 MNHEY, CDR2 SVGAGI. V was cut by 7 bases and J by 2 bases, with 11 bases left in between. The CDR3 region is CASTTNINTEAFF. Here the CDR3 DNA reads TGTGCCAGCACCACGAACATCAACACTGAAGCTTTCTTT.

Only one count was recorded for this clone. The chain links TRBV10-1 to TRBJ2-1, with 8 nucleotides matching TRBD2. Germline V gene lookup returns CDR1 WNHNN and CDR2 SYGVQD (reference sequence). CDR3 size: 17 residues. J lost 4 bases, V lost 2 bases, and 10 bases had no gene match. The CDR3 spells CASSEVRSGGIYNEQFF. The CDR3 DNA sequence: TGCGCCAGCAGTGAGGTTCGGTCGGGAGGGATATACAATGAGCAGTTCTTC.

The chain is built from TRBV28 and TRBJ1-3, with D possibly being TRBD1 (5 bases). This CDR3 is 15 amino acids long. V lost 5 bases to trimming and J lost 0 bases, with 11 bases between them. Germline CDR1 and CDR2: MDHEN and SYDVKM. As DNA, the CDR3 is TGTGCCAGCAGTCCTGCGGGGCACTCTGGAAACACCATATATTTT. This encodes CASSPAGHSGNTIYF. The full variable domain, in which reference TRBV28 and TRBJ1-3 provide the parts outside the CDR3, is DVKVTQSSRYLVKRTGEKVFLECVQDMDHENMFWYRQDPGLGLRLIYFSYDVKMKEKGDIPEGYSVSREKKERFSLILESASTNQTSMYLCASSPAGHSGNTIYFGEGSWLTVV.

The V call is TRBV29-1, the J call TRBJ2-1; 9 positions match TRBD2. The V gene end was trimmed by 1 base and the J gene end by 4 bases; junction bases not matched to a gene: 11. CDR1 and CDR2 from the germline V gene are SQVTM and ANQGSEA. The CDR3 extends over 17 amino acids. CDR3 bases: TGCAGCGTTGAAGGACACTCCCTAGCGGGACTTTACAATGAGCAGTTCTTC. Residues: CSVEGHSLAGLYNEQFF.

V gene TRBV16 combines with J gene TRBJ2-7; a weak D match, TRBD1 (6 bases). The CDR3 runs 16 residues. Germline lookup yields CDR1 KGHSY and CDR2 FQNENV. V was trimmed by 4 bases and J by 0 bases, leaving 16 bases between them. The CDR3 is CASSPAGQLSSYEQYF. CDR3 DNA sequence: TGTGCCAGCAGCCCGGCCGGACAGCTGAGCTCCTACGAGCAGTACTTC. The whole variable domain, filled in from reference TRBV16 and TRBJ2-7, reads GEEVAQTPKHLVRGEGQKAKLYCAPIKGHSYVFWYQQVLKNEFKFLISFQNENVFDETGMPKERFSAKCLPNSPCSLEIQATKLEDSAVYFCASSPAGQLSSYEQYFGPGTRLTVT.

CDR3 nucleotides: TGTGCCAGCAGTGAACGAACGGTAAACATTCAGTACTTC. It encodes CASSERTVNIQYF. This rearrangement joins TRBV6-1 to TRBJ2-4; the D is unclear. CDR1 MNHNS and CDR2 SASEGT come from the germline V gene. V shed 2 bases and J shed 6 bases, with 8 bases lying between them. The CDR3 is 13 amino acids.

This chain uses TRBV10-1 with TRBJ2-1; 7 bases agree with TRBD2. Germline V gene sequence: CDR1 WNHNN, CDR2 SYGVQD (reference sequence). The CDR3 loop spans 16 amino acids. V dropped 0 bases and J dropped 10; count of bases not matched to a gene: 12. This chain's CDR3 is CASSESSGLGLYEQFF. The CDR3 region has the DNA TGCGCCAGCAGTGAGTCGTCGGGGCTGGGACTATACGAGCAGTTCTTC.

The CDR3 is CASRSARRTSGGPGNEQYF. CDR3 bases: TGTGCAAGTCGCTCCGCAAGGCGTACTAGCGGGGGCCCGGGGAACGAGCAGTACTTC. V is TRBV12-2 and J is TRBJ2-7; whether TRBD2, the table's D call, matches the DNA was not checked. TRBV12-2 is noted as a pseudogene. The CDR3 loop spans 19 amino acids.

This clone was seen more than once but under ten times. This sequence joins TRBV5-5 and TRBJ2-3, with D perhaps matching TRBD1 (5 bases). The CDR3 sequence is 13 residues long. V was pared by 7 bases and J by 4 bases, with 13 bases between. Germline V lookup: CDR1 SGHKS, CDR2 YYEKEE (reference sequence). CDR3 region: CASRKGLADTQYF. In DNA form, the CDR3 reads TGTGCCAGCCGAAAGGGGTTGGCAGATACGCAGTATTTT.

The V gene is TRBV14, the J gene TRBJ2-3; the match to TRBD2 covers 15 bases. The CDR3 spans 19 residues. After removal of 4 bases from V and 0 bases from J, the junction contained 8 bases not matched to a gene. Germline V gene sequence: CDR1 SGHDN, CDR2 FVKESK. The chain's CDR3 is CASSLPGLAGGGSTDTQYF. The CDR3 DNA reads TGTGCCAGCAGCCTCCCGGGACTAGCGGGAGGAGGCAGCACAGATACGCAGTATTTT.

The chain carries TRBV4-1 and TRBJ2-7; TRBD2 matches at 10 bases. The CDR3 is 16 amino acids. J gave up 3 bases and V 1 base, and 6 bases lay outside the gene matches. The germline V gene has CDR1 MGHRA and CDR2 YSYEKL. CDR3 coding DNA: TGCGCCAGCAGCCAAGGTCCGCTAGCGGGAGTCTACGAGCAGTACTTC. Its translation is CASSQGPLAGVYEQYF.

The chain has TRBV28 and TRBJ1-5; D gene unclear. The CDR3 is 12 amino acids. The germline V and J ends were trimmed by 7 bases and 7 bases, with 11 bases remaining between them. Germline V gene lookup returns CDR1 MDHEN and CDR2 SYDVKM. The CDR3 bases are TGTGCCAGCACGAGTCTTTGGCAGCCCCAGCATTTT. Protein sequence: CASTSLWQPQHF. The full variable domain, rest sourced from reference TRBV28 and TRBJ1-5, is DVKVTQSSRYLVKRTGEKVFLECVQDMDHENMFWYRQDPGLGLRLIYFSYDVKMKEKGDIPEGYSVSREKKERFSLILESASTNQTSMYLCASTSLWQPQHFGDGTRLSIL.

The V call is TRBV29-1, the J call TRBJ2-5, with 9 bases identical to TRBD1. Trimming cost V 5 bases and J 5 bases; bases outside gene matches: 6. This CDR3 comprises 13 residues. Germline CDR1 reads SQVTM; CDR2 reads ANQGSEA. The CDR3 sequence: CSVSDRGMETQYF. In nucleotides, the CDR3 is TGCAGCGTTTCCGACAGGGGGATGGAGACCCAGTACTTC.

This chain links TRBV11-2 with TRBJ1-5; no clear D gene. Germline V lookup: CDR1 SGHAT, CDR2 FQNNGV. V dropped 1 base and J dropped 2 bases, with 3 bases sitting between them. The CDR3 sequence is 13 residues long. The CDR3 nucleotides are TGTGCCAGCAGCTTAGTAGGCAATCAGCCCCAGCATTTT. It encodes CASSLVGNQPQHF.

The chain combines TRBV15 with TRBJ1-1; D uncertain. The CDR3 spans 13 residues. CDR1 and CDR2 (germline): LNHNV, YYDKDF (reference sequence). V was shortened by 1 base and J by 7 bases, with 10 bases between the two germline ends. CDR3 bases: TGTGCCACCAGCAGAGCAGGAGGGAGTGAAGCTTTCTTT. Protein sequence: CATSRAGGSEAFF.

The CDR3 sequence: CASSWGTAYGYTF. CDR3 bases: TGTGCCAGTAGTTGGGGGACAGCCTATGGCTACACCTTC. The chain combines TRBV19 with TRBJ1-2, with TRBD1 matching over 7 bases. Germline CDR1 and CDR2: LNHDA and SQIVND (reference sequence). V lost 5 bases to trimming and J lost 4 bases; unmatched junction nucleotides: 4. The length of the CDR3 is 13 residues.